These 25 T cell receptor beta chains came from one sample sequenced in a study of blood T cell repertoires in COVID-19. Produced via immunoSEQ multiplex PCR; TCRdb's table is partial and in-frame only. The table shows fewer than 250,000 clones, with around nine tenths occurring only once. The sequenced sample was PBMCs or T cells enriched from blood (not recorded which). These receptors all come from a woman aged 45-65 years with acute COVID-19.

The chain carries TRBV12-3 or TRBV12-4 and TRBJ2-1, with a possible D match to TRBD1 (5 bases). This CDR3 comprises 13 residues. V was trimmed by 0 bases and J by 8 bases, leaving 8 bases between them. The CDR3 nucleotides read TGTGCCAGCAGTTTAGCACAGGTAGATGAGCAGTTCTTC. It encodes CASSLAQVDEQFF.

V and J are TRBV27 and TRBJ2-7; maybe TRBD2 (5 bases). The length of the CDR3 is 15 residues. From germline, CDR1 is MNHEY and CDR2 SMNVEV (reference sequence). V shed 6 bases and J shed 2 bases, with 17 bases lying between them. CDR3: CASRFYSALAYEQYF. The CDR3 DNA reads TGTGCCAGCAGGTTCTATAGCGCCCTAGCCTACGAGCAGTACTTC.

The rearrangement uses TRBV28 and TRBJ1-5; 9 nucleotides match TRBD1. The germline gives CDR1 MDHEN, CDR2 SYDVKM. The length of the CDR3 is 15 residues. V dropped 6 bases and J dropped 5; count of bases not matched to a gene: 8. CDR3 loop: CASSPKDRGYQPQHF. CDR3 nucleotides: TGTGCCAGCAGCCCTAAGGACAGGGGCTATCAGCCCCAGCATTTT.

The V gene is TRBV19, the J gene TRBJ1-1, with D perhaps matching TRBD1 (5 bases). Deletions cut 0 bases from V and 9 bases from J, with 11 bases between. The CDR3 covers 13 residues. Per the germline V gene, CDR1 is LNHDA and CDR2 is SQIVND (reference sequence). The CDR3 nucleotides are TGTGCCAGTAGTATAGATCCGACAGCTCAAGCTTTCTTT. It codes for CASSIDPTAQAFF.

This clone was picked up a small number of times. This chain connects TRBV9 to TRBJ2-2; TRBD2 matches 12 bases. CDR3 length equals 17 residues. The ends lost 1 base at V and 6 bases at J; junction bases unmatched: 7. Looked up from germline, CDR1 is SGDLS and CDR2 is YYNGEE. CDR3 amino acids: CASSVSRLAGEAGELFF. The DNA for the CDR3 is TGTGCCAGCAGCGTATCAAGACTAGCGGGAGAGGCCGGGGAGCTGTTTTTT.

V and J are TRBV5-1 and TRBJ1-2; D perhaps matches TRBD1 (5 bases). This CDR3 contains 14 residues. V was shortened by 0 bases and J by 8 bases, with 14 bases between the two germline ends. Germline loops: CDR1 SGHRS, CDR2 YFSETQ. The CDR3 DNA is TGCGCCAGCAGCTTGGATAGGGGCCACCAGGGCTACACCTTC. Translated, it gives CASSLDRGHQGYTF.

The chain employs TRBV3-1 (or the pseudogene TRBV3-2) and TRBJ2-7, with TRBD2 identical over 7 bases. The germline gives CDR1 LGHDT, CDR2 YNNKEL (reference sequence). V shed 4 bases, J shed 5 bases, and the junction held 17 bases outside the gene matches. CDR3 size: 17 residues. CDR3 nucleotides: TGTGCCAGCAGCCGACCCGGGGGATTGGCGGGAGACGACGAGCAGTACTTC. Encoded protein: CASSRPGGLAGDDEQYF.

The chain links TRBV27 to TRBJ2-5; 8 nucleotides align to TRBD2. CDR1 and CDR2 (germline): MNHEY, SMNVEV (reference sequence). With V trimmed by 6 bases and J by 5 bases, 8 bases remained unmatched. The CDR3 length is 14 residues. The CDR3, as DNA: TGTGCCAGCAGGAGCGGGAGAATGTTGGAGACCCAGTACTTC. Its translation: CASRSGRMLETQYF.

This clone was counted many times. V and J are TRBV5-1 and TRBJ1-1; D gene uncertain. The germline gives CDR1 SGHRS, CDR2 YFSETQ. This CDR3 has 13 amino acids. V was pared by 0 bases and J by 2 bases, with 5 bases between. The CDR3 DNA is TGCGCCAGCAGCTTGGACAGCAACACTGAAGCTTTCTTT. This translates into CASSLDSNTEAFF.

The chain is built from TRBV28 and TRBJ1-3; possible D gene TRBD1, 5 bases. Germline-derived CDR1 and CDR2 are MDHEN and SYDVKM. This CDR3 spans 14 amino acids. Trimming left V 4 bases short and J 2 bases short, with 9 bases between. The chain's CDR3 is CASSSGYTGNTIYF. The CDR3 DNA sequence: TGTGCCAGCAGTTCAGGGTACACTGGAAACACCATATATTTT. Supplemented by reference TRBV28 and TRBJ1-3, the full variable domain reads DVKVTQSSRYLVKRTGEKVFLECVQDMDHENMFWYRQDPGLGLRLIYFSYDVKMKEKGDIPEGYSVSREKKERFSLILESASTNQTSMYLCASSSGYTGNTIYFGEGSWLTVV.

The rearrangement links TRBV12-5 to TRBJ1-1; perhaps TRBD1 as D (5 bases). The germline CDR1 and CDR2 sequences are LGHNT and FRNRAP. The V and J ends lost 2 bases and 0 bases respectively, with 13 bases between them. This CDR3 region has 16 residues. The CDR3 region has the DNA TGTGCTAGTGGTTTGACTGGTGGGGCCCTGAACACTGAAGCTTTCTTT. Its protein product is CASGLTGGALNTEAFF.

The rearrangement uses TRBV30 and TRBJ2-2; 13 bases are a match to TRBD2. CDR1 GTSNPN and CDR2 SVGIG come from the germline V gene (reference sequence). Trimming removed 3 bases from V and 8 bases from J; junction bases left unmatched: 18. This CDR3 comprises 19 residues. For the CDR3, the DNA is TGTGCCTGGAGGAGAACCGGGACTAGCGGGACAGGAATTAGGGGGGAGCTGTTTTTT. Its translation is CAWRRTGTSGTGIRGELFF. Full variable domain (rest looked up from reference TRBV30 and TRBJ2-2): SQTIHQWPATLVQPVGSPLSLECTVEGTSNPNLYWYRQAAGRGLQLLFYSVGIGQISSEVPQNLSASRPQDRQFILSSKKLLLSDSGFYLCAWRRTGTSGTGIRGELFFGEGSRLTVL.

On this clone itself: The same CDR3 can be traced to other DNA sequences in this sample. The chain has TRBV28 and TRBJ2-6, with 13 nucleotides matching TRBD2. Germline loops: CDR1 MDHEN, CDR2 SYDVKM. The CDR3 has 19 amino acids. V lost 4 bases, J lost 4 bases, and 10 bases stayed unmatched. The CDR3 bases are TGTGCCAGCAGTTACTGGACTAGCGGGGGCCCCCCGGGGGCCAACGTCCTGACTTTC. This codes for CASSYWTSGGPPGANVLTF.

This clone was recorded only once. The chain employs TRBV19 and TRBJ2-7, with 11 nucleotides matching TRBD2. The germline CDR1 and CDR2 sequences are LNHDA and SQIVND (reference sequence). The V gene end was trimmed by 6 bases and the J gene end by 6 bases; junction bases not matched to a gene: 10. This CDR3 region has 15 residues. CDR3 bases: TGTGCCAGTAGATCCCCGGGACTAGCGGAGGGCGAGCAGTACTTC. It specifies CASRSPGLAEGEQYF.

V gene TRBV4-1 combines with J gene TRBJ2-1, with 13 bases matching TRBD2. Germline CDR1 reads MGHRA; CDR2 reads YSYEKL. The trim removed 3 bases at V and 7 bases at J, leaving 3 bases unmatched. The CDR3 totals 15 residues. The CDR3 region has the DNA TGCGCCAGCAGCCACCAGGGACTAGCGGGAAATGAGCAGTTCTTC. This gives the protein CASSHQGLAGNEQFF.

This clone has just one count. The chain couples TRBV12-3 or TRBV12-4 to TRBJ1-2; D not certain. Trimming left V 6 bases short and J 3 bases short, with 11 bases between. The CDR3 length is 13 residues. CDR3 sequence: CASRPVGYYGYTF. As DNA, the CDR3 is TGTGCCAGCAGACCCGTCGGTTACTATGGCTACACCTTC.

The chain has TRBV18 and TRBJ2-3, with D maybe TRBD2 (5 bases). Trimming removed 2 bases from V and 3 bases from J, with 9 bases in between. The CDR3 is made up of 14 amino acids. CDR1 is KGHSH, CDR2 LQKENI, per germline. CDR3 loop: CASSPTPGTDTQYF. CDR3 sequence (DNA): TGTGCCAGCTCACCAACTCCGGGGACAGATACGCAGTATTTT. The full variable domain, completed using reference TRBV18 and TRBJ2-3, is NAGVMQNPRHLVRRRGQEARLRCSPMKGHSHVYWYRQLPEEGLKFMVYLQKENIIDESGMPKERFSAEFPKEGPSILRIQQVVRGDSAAYFCASSPTPGTDTQYFGPGTRLTVL.

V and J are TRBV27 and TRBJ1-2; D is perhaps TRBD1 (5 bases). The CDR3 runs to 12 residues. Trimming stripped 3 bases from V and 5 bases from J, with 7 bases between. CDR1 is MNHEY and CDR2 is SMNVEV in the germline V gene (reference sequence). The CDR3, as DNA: TGTGCCAGCAGTTTGTCAGGGTATGGCTACACCTTC. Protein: CASSLSGYGYTF.

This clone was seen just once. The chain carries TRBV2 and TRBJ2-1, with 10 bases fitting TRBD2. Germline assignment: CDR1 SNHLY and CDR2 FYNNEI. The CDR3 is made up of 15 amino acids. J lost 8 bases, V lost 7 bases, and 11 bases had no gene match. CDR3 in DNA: TGTGCCAGCATAGAGAGTAGCGGGAGGAGGTATGAGCAGTTCTTC. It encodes CASIESSGRRYEQFF.

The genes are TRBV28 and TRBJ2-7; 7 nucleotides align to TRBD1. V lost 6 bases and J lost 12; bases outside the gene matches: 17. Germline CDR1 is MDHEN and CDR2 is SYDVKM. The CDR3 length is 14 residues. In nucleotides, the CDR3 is TGTGCCAGCAGCTCACGACAGGGCCGCTACGAGGGGTACTTC. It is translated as CASSSRQGRYEGYF.

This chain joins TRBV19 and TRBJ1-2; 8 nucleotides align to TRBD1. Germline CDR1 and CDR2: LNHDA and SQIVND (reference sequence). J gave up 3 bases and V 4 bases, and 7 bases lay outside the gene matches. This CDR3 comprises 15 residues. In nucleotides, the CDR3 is TGTGCCAGTAGTACCCAGTGGGGACAGGACTATGGCTACACCTTC. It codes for CASSTQWGQDYGYTF. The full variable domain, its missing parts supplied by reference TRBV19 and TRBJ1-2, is DGGITQSPKYLFRKEGQNVTLSCEQNLNHDAMYWYRQDPGQGLRLIYYSQIVNDFQKGDIAEGYSVSREKKESFPLTVTSAQKNPTAFYLCASSTQWGQDYGYTFGSGTRLTVV.

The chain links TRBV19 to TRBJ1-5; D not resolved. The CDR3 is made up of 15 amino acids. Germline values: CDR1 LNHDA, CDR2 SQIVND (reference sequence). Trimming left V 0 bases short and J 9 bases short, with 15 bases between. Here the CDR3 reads CASSIELAAAGPQHF. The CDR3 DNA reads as TGTGCCAGTAGTATAGAATTGGCAGCCGCGGGGCCCCAGCATTTT.

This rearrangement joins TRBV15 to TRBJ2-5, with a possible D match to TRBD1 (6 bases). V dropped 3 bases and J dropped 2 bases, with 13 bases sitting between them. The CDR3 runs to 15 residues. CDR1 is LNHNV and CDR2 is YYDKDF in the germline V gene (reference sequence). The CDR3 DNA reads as TGTGCCACCAGCAGGCAAGGGGGTCGGCAAGAGACCCAGTACTTC. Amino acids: CATSRQGGRQETQYF.

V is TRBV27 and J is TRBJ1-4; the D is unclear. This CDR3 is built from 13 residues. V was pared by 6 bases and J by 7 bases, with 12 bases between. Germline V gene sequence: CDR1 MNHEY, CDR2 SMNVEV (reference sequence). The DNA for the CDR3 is TGTGCCAGCAGGCCGGACTTGGGTGAAAAACTGTTTTTT. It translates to CASRPDLGEKLFF.

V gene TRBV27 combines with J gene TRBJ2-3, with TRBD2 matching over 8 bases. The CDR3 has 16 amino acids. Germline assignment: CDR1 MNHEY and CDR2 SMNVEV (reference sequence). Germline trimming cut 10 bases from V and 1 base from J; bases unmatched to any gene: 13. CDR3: CATTRAGGAGTDTQYF. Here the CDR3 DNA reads TGTGCCACTACGAGGGCGGGGGGAGCTGGCACAGATACGCAGTATTTT.